This T cell receptor (beta chain) derives from a study of T cells in tuberculosis. In regard to this clone: Its target is unknown.

Study-wide points: Active tuberculosis patients had shorter CDR3-alpha; the beta difference was nonsignificant.

The time point is: new active TB diagnosis, blood taken before or within 7 days of starting treatment. Each patient had positive sputum smear microscopy and/or positive culture. The V and J ends lost 2 bases and 0 bases respectively, with 16 bases between them. The CDR3 is 17 amino acids. CDR1 KGHSH and CDR2 LQKENI come from the germline V gene. Profiling relied on immunoSEQ multiplex PCR, and the TCRdb table lists in-frame clones only, not all of them. Of tens of thousands of clones in the sample, under 95% were seen once. This TCR was sampled from an adult with tuberculosis. The chain has TRBV18 and TRBJ1-1; unclear D gene. Sequenced material: PBMCs, taken at tuberculosis diagnosis. The DNA of the CDR3 is TGTGCCAGCTCACCATCTTTGTCAGATATGATGAACACTGAAGCTTTCTTT. Its translation is CASSPSLSDMMNTEAFF.